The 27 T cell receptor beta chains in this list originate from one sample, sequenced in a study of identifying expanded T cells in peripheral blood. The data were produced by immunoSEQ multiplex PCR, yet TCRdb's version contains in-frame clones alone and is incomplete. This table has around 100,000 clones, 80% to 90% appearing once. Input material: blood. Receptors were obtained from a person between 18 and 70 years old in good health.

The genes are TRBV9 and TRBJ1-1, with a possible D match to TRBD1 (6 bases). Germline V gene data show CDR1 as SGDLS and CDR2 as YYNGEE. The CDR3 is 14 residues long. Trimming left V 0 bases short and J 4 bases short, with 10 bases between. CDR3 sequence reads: CASSVAAGVTEAFF. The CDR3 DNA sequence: TGTGCCAGCAGCGTAGCGGCAGGGGTCACTGAAGCTTTCTTT.

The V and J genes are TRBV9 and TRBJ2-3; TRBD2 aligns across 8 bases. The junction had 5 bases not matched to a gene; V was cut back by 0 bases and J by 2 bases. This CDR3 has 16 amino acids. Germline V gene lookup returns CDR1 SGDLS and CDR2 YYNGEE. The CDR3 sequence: CASSVEAGGPTDTQYF. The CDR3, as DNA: TGTGCCAGCAGCGTAGAGGCGGGGGGTCCCACAGATACGCAGTATTTT.

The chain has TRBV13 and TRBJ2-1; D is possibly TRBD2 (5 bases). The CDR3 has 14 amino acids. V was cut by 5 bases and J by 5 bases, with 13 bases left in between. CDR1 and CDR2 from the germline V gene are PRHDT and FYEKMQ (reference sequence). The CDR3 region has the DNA TGTGCCAGCAGCCCCTGGACTGGAAACAATGAGCAGTTCTTC. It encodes CASSPWTGNNEQFF.

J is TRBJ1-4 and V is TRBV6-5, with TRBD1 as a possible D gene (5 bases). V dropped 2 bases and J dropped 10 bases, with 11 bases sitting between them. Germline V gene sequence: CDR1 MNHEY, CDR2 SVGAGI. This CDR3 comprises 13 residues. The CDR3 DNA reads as TGTGCCAGCAGTTACGGCTCAGGGAGAAAACTGTTTTTT. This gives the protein CASSYGSGRKLFF.

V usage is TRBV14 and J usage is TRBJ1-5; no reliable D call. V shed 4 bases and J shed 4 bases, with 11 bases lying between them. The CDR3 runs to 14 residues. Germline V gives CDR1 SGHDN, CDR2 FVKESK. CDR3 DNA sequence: TGTGCCAGCAGCCGGAACGGGGAAAATCAGCCCCAGCATTTT. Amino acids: CASSRNGENQPQHF.

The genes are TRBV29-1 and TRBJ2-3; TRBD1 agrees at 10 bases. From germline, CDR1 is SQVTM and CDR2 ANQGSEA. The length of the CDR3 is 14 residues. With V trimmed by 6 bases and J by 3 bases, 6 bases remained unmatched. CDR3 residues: CSVGDRGLTDTQYF. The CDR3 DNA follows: TGCAGCGTGGGGGACAGGGGATTAACAGATACGCAGTATTTT.

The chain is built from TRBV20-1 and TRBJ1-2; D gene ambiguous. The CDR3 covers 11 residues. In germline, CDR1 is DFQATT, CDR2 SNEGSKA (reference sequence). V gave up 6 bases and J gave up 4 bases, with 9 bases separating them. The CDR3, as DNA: TGCAGTGCCGCGCTAATCTATGGCTACACCTTC. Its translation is CSAALIYGYTF.

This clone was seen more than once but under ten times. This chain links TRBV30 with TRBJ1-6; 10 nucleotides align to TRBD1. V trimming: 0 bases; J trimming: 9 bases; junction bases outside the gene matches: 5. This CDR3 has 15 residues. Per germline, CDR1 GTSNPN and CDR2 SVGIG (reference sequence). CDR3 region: CAWSVPGTGVSPLHF. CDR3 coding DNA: TGTGCCTGGAGTGTACCCGGGACAGGGGTTTCACCCCTCCACTTT.

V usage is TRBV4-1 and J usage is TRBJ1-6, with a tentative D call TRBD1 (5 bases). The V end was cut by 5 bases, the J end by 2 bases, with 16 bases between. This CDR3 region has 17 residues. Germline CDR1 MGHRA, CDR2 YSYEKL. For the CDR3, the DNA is TGCGCCAGCAGCTTTCTCGGGGGGTCCCCCTATAATTCACCCCTCCACTTT. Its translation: CASSFLGGSPYNSPLHF.

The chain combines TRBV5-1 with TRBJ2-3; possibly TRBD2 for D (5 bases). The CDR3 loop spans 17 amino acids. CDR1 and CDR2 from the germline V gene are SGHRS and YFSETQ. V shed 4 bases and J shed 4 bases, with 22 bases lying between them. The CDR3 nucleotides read TGCGCCAGCAGCAGGAACGAAGCGGTGCCCCTTTCAGATACGCAGTATTTT. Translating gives CASSRNEAVPLSDTQYF.

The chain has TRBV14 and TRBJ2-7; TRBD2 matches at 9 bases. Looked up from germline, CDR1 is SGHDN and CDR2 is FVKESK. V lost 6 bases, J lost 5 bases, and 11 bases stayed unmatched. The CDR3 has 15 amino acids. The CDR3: CASSSPLAGVNEQYF. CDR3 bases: TGTGCCAGCAGTAGCCCTTTAGCGGGAGTGAACGAGCAGTACTTC.

The DNA for the CDR3 is TGTGCCAGCAGTGACGGGGACACAGATACGCAGTATTTT. It translates to CASSDGDTDTQYF. The chain couples TRBV6-4 to TRBJ2-3; D not certain. CDR1 is MRHNA, CDR2 SNTAGT, per germline. The CDR3 loop spans 13 amino acids. Trimming stripped 2 bases from V and 2 bases from J, with 5 bases between.

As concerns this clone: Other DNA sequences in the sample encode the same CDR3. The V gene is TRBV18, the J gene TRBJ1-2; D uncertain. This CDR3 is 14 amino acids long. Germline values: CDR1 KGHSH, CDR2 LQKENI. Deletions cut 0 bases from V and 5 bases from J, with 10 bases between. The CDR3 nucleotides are TGTGCCAGCTCACCACCGGCCACCGCATATGGCTACACCTTC. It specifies CASSPPATAYGYTF.

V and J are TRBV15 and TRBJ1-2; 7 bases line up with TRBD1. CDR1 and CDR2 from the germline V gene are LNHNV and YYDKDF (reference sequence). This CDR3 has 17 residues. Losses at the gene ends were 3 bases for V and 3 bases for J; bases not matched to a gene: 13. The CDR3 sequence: CATSSGAGRGLYYGYTF. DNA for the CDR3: TGTGCCACCAGCAGCGGGGCGGGCAGGGGGTTGTACTATGGCTACACCTTC. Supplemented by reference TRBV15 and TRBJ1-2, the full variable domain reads DAMVIQNPRYQVTQFGKPVTLSCSQTLNHNVMYWYQQKSSQAPKLLFHYYDKDFNNEADTPDNFQSRRPNTSFCFLDIRSPGLGDTAMYLCATSSGAGRGLYYGYTFGSGTRLTVV.

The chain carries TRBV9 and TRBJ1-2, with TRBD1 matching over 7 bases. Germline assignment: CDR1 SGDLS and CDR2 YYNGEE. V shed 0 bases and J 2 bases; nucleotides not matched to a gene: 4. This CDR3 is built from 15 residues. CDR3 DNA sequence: TGTGCCAGCAGCGTAGGAGGGACAGCCAACTATGGCTACACCTTC. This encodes CASSVGGTANYGYTF.

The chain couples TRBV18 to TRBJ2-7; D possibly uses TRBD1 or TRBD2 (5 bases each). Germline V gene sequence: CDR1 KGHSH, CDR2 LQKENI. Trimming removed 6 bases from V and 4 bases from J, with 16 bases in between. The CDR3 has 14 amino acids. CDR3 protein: CASSPGGGFYEQYF. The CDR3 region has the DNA TGTGCCAGCTCCCCCGGTGGGGGTTTTTACGAGCAGTACTTC.

This CDR3 is CASSPRRGDEQFF. The DNA for the CDR3 is TGTGCCAGCAGCCCCCGGAGGGGGGATGAGCAGTTCTTC. The gene calls are TRBV4-2 and TRBJ2-1; either TRBD1 or TRBD2 may fit D (6 bases each). This CDR3 is 13 amino acids long. Germline CDR1 and CDR2: LGHNA and YNFKEQ. Trimming shortened V by 4 bases and J by 8 bases, and 12 bases separated the two germline ends.

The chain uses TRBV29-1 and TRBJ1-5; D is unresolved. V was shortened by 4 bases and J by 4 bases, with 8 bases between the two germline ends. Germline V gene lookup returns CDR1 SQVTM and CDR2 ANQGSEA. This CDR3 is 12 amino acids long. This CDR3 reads CSVGSANQPQHF. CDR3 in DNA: TGCAGCGTTGGTAGTGCTAATCAGCCCCAGCATTTT.

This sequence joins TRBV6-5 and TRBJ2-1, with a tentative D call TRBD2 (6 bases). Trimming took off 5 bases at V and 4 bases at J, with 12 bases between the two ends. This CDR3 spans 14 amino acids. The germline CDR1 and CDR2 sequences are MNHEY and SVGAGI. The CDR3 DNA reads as TGTGCCAGCAGTCCGGGAGCGGGTTACAATGAGCAGTTCTTC. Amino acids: CASSPGAGYNEQFF.

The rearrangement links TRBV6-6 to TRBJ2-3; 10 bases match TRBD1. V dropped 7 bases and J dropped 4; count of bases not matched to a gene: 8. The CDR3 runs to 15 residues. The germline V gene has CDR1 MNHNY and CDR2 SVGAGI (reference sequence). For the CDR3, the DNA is TGTGCCAGCAAAAAAGGGGGACAGGGGTCAGATACGCAGTATTTT. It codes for CASKKGGQGSDTQYF.

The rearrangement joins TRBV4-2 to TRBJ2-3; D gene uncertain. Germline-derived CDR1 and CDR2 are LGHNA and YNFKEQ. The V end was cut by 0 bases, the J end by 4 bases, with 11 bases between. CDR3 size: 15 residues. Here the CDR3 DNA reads TGTGCCAGCAGCCAAGATCCTGAGTCAGCAGATACGCAGTATTTT. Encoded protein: CASSQDPESADTQYF.

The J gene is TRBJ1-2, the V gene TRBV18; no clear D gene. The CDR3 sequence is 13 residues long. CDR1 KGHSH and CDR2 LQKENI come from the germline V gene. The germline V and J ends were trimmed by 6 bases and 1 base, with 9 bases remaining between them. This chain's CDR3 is CASSLADNYGYTF. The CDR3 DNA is TGTGCCAGCTCGCTTGCAGATAACTATGGCTACACCTTC.

CDR3 bases: TGCGCCAGCAGCTTGACAGGGCAGCTCAACACTGAAGCTTTCTTT. Amino acid sequence: CASSLTGQLNTEAFF. The J gene is TRBJ1-1, the V gene TRBV5-1; possibly TRBD1 for D (6 bases). Deletions cut 1 base from V and 2 bases from J, with 12 bases between. Germline-derived CDR1 and CDR2 are SGHRS and YFSETQ. CDR3 length: 15 residues.

The chain's CDR3 is CASSPGGASYEQYF. CDR3 sequence (DNA): TGTGCCAGCAGCCCTGGGGGGGCCTCTTACGAGCAGTACTTC. This chain connects TRBV7-6 to TRBJ2-7; tentative D call: TRBD2 (7 bases). This CDR3 spans 14 amino acids. CDR1 SGHVS and CDR2 FNYEAQ come from the germline V gene. The germline V and J ends were trimmed by 5 bases and 4 bases, with 15 bases remaining between them.

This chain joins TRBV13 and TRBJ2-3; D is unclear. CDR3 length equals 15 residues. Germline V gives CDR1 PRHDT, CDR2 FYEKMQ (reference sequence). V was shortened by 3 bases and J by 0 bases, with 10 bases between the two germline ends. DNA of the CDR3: TGTGCCAGCAGCTTGGCCACAGTTAGCACAGATACGCAGTATTTT. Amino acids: CASSLATVSTDTQYF.

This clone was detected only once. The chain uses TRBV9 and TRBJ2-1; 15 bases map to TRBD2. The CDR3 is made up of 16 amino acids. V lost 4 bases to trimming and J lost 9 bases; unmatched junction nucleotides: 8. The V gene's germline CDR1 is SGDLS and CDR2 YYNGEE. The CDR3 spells CASSIRTSGRALEQFF. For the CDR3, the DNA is TGTGCCAGCAGCATCAGGACTAGCGGGAGGGCCCTTGAGCAGTTCTTC. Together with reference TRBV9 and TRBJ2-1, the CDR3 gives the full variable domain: DSGVTQTPKHLITATGQRVTLRCSPRSGDLSVYWYQQSLDQGLQFLIQYYNGEERAKGNILERFSAQQFPDLHSELNLSSLELGDSALYFCASSIRTSGRALEQFFGPGTRLTVL.

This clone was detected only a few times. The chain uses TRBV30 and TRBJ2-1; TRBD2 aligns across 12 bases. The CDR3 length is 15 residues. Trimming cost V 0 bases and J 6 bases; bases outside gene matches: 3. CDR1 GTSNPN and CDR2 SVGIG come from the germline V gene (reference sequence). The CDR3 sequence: CAWSVGTSGSNEQFF. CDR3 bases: TGTGCCTGGAGTGTGGGGACTAGCGGGTCCAATGAGCAGTTCTTC.